This T cell receptor beta chain was captured in a study of T cells after yellow fever vaccination. Each CDR3 protein is one row after TCRdb ran MiXCR on the 5' RACE reads. The repertoire has 70,000 or so distinct CDR3 sequences, about 6% of them found once; the top ten carry more than 2%. The germline V and J ends were trimmed by 6 bases and 7 bases, with 15 bases remaining between them. Germline V lookup: CDR1 LNHDA, CDR2 SQIVND (reference sequence). The CDR3 runs 13 residues. This clonotype was found many times. V gene TRBV19 combines with J gene TRBJ1-2; D is ambiguous. The TCR comes from a young man who received the YFV17D yellow fever vaccine. Specimen: CD4+ T cells sorted from PBMCs, collected around 16 days after the first yellow fever vaccination. The CDR3 loop is CASRDGSLGGYTF. The CDR3 nucleotides read TGTGCCAGTAGGGACGGCTCACTGGGTGGCTACACCTTC.